The sequence of this T cell receptor beta chain was determined in a study of OX40 agonist ivuxolimab in advanced cancers. Across the study: The study treated patients with ivuxolimab, an agonistic anti-OX40 (CD134) antibody. Whole-study findings and limits: Near-lowest levels of clonal expansion characterized partial responders at 0.1-3.0 mg/kg. The CD4+ and CD8+ T cells in the blood had expanded clonally by week 6 at 0.1 to 3.0 mg/kg.

Blood sampling took place at baseline, cycle 4 day 1, and cycle 7 day 1. J lost 3 bases, V lost 3 bases, and 10 bases had no gene match. The CDR3 length is 17 residues. Germline CDR1 is LGHNA and CDR2 is YNFKEQ. Produced via immunoSEQ multiplex PCR; TCRdb's table is partial and in-frame only. The repertoire has roughly 90,000 clones, around 90% of them found once; the top ten carry 8% to 9.5%. Concerning this clone itself: The antigen is unknown.

The rearrangement joins TRBV4-2 to TRBJ2-1; 8 bases are a match to TRBD2. The origin of this receptor is an adult with an advanced solid tumor such as melanoma, head and neck, liver or kidney cancer. This material consisted of CD4+ or CD8+ T cells sorted from blood, taken in a trial of the OX40 agonist ivuxolimab. The CDR3 nucleotides read TGTGCCAGCAGCCAGGAAGGAGCGGGAGTTATCTACAATGAGCAGTTCTTC. Its translation is CASSQEGAGVIYNEQFF.